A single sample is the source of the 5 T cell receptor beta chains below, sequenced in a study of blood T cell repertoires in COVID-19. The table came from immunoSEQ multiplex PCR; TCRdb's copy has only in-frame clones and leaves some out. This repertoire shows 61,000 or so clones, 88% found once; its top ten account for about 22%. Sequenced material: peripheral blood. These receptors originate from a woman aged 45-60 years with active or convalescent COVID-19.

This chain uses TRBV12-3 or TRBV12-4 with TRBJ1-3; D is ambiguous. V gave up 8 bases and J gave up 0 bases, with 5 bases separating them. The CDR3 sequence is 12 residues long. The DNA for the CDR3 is TGTGCCAGCGAGAGCTCTGGAAACACCATATATTTT. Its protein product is CASESSGNTIYF.

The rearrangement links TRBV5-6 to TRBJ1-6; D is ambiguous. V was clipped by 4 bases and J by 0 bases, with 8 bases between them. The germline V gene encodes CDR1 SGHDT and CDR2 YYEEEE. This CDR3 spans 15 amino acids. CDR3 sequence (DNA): TGTGCCAGCAGCCGGTATAGCTCCTATAATTCACCCCTCCACTTT. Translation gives CASSRYSSYNSPLHF.

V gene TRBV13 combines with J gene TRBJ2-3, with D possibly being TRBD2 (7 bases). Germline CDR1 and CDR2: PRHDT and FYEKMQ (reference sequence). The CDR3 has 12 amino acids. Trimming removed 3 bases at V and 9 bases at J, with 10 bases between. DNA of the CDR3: TGTGCCAGCAGCTTCAAGGGGGGGACGCAGTATTTT. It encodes CASSFKGGTQYF.

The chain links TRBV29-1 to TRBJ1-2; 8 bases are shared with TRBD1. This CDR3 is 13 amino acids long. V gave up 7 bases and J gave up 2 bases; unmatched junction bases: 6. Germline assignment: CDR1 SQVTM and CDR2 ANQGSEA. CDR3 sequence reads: CSAIRDRNYGYTF. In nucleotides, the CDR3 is TGCAGCGCGATCCGGGACAGGAACTATGGCTACACCTTC.

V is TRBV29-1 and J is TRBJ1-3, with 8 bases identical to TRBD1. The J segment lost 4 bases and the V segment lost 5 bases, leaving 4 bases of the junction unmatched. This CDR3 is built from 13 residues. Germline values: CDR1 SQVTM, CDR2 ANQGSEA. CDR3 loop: CSVRTGRGNTIYF. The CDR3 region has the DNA TGCAGCGTTCGGACAGGGCGAGGAAACACCATATATTTT.